The present T cell receptor beta chain was sequenced within a study of CD8+ T cells in alopecia areata. Note on this clone: Its cognate antigen is unknown.

Per the germline V gene, CDR1 is GTSNPN and CDR2 is SVGIG (reference sequence). This CDR3 has 13 amino acids. Trimming took 3 bases from V and 8 from J, leaving 15 bases between them. cDNA reverse transcribed from extracted RNA served as the sequencing template. The table came from immunoSEQ multiplex PCR; TCRdb's copy has only in-frame clones and leaves some out. This sample has 150,000 to 200,000 clones, with approximately 61% found just once. Study-wide results and caveats: Normal scalp showed lower clonality than lesional scalp, especially alopecia totalis/universalis.

Indicated treatment: oral pan-JAK inhibitor, 5-10 mg twice daily. The sequences come from CD4+ T cells sorted from blood, collected at week 24, from a patient treated with tofacitinib. This clonotype was sampled from a human donor with alopecia areata. The genes are TRBV30 and TRBJ2-3; D possibly corresponds to TRBD1 (6 bases). Here the CDR3 DNA reads TGTGCCTGGAGGGGTACTCGAGGGGGTACGCAGTATTTT. Amino acid sequence: CAWRGTRGGTQYF.